The 17 T cell receptor beta chains presented below share a single source sample, sequenced in a study of blood T cell repertoires in COVID-19. The method was immunoSEQ multiplex PCR; TCRdb's version includes in-frame clones alone and lacks a portion of them. The sample includes fewer than 250,000 clones, around four fifths of them seen just once. The sample taken for sequencing was peripheral blood. These TCRs come from a man aged 50 to 60 with active or convalescent COVID-19.

The chain links TRBV28 to TRBJ1-2; 7 positions agree with TRBD1. The germline V gene has CDR1 MDHEN and CDR2 SYDVKM. The ends lost 6 bases at V and 5 bases at J; junction bases unmatched: 6. This CDR3 has 13 amino acids. Here the CDR3 reads CASRRTGEYGYTF. CDR3 DNA: TGTGCCAGCAGGCGTACAGGGGAATATGGCTACACCTTC.

This clone is a singleton in its sample. V and J are TRBV14 and TRBJ2-5; the D is unclear. CDR3 length: 15 amino acids. The germline V gene has CDR1 SGHDN and CDR2 FVKESK. V was shortened by 1 base and J by 3 bases, with 12 bases between the two germline ends. In nucleotides, the CDR3 is TGTGCCAGCAGCCAAGTTCCGACATTAGAAGAGACCCAGTACTTC. Amino acid sequence: CASSQVPTLEETQYF.

The chain employs TRBV28 and TRBJ2-7, with 7 bases lining up with TRBD1. CDR3 length equals 13 residues. Germline trimming cut 10 bases from V and 7 bases from J; bases unmatched to any gene: 13. Germline assignment: CDR1 MDHEN and CDR2 SYDVKM. CDR3 loop: CATTGTVYVEQYF. The DNA for the CDR3 is TGTGCCACCACCGGGACAGTCTACGTGGAGCAGTACTTC.

As DNA, the CDR3 is TGCAGCGTTCTCAGGGACAGGGAGAGCTATGGCTACACCTTC. Its translation is CSVLRDRESYGYTF. The chain couples TRBV29-1 to TRBJ1-2, with TRBD1 matching 9 bases. The CDR3 length is 14 residues. The V and J ends lost 5 bases and 4 bases, in that order; junction bases with no gene match: 8. The germline V gene encodes CDR1 SQVTM and CDR2 ANQGSEA.

The CDR3 region has the DNA TGCGCCAGCAGCCAAATTGGGACTAGCACAGATACGCAGTATTTT. Encoded protein: CASSQIGTSTDTQYF. V is TRBV4-3 and J is TRBJ2-3; a weak D match, TRBD2 (6 bases). Per the germline V gene, CDR1 is LGHNA and CDR2 is YSLEER. This CDR3 is 15 amino acids long. The V and J ends lost 2 bases and 0 bases respectively, with 9 bases between them.

V gene TRBV6-5 combines with J gene TRBJ2-5; 9 bases are shared with TRBD1. The CDR3 sequence is 12 residues long. CDR1 MNHEY and CDR2 SVGAGI come from the germline V gene. The J segment lost 3 bases and the V segment lost 8 bases, leaving 1 base of the junction unmatched. DNA of the CDR3: TGTGCCAGCGGGGACAGGGAAGAGACCCAGTACTTC. Amino acids: CASGDREETQYF.

This sequence joins TRBV5-1 and TRBJ2-1; TRBD2 matches 8 bases. The CDR3 consists of 14 residues. V dropped 5 bases and J dropped 3; count of bases not matched to a gene: 4. Germline V gene sequence: CDR1 SGHRS, CDR2 YFSETQ. DNA for the CDR3: TGCGCCAGCAGGAGCGGGAGCGACTACAATGAGCAGTTCTTC. Translating it yields CASRSGSDYNEQFF.

The chain is built from TRBV27 and TRBJ2-1, with TRBD1 matching over 8 bases. In germline, CDR1 is MNHEY, CDR2 SMNVEV (reference sequence). The CDR3 totals 16 residues. Trimming took 5 bases from V and 0 from J; bases not matched to a gene: 6. The CDR3, as DNA: TGTGCCAGCAGTCTTCGACAGGGGAGCTCCTACAATGAGCAGTTCTTC. Protein: CASSLRQGSSYNEQFF.

This clone showed up just once. The chain joins TRBV7-8 to TRBJ2-5; 15 positions match TRBD2. CDR1 is SGHVS, CDR2 FQNEAQ, per germline. This CDR3 contains 17 residues. V lost 5 bases to trimming and J lost 2 bases; unmatched junction nucleotides: 6. CDR3 nucleotides: TGTGCCAGCAGCAAAGGGACTAGCGGGGGGTGGCAAGAGACCCAGTACTTC. This sequence encodes CASSKGTSGGWQETQYF. Together with reference TRBV7-8 and TRBJ2-5, the CDR3 gives the full variable domain: GAGVSQSPRYKVAKRGQDVALRCDPISGHVSLFWYQQALGQGPEFLTYFQNEAQLDKSGLPSDRFFAERPEGSVSTLKIQRTQQEDSAVYLCASSKGTSGGWQETQYFGPGTRLLVL.

The V and J genes are TRBV6-5 and TRBJ1-2; 8 nucleotides agree with TRBD1. With 6 bases clipped from V and 5 bases from J, the junction kept 8 bases outside the gene matches. Germline-derived CDR1 and CDR2 are MNHEY and SVGAGI. The CDR3 covers 14 residues. CDR3 amino acids: CASRTTGASYGYTF. The CDR3 nucleotides are TGTGCCAGCAGGACGACAGGGGCTTCTTATGGCTACACCTTC.

The CDR3 reads CASSKQGWNTEAFF. Here the CDR3 DNA reads TGTGCCAGCAGTAAACAGGGATGGAACACTGAAGCTTTCTTT. The V call is TRBV6-5, the J call TRBJ1-1, with a possible D match to TRBD1 (6 bases). Per the germline V gene, CDR1 is MNHEY and CDR2 is SVGAGI. Trimming removed 5 bases at V and 1 base at J, with 11 bases between. There are 14 residues in the CDR3.

Here the CDR3 reads CASSTGQVVSYEQYF. CDR3 nucleotides: TGTGCCAGCAGTACAGGACAGGTAGTATCCTACGAGCAGTACTTC. This sequence joins TRBV6-5 and TRBJ2-7; 7 bases agree with TRBD1. This CDR3 comprises 15 residues. V was pared by 5 bases and J by 1 base, with 8 bases of the junction left unmatched. CDR1 is MNHEY and CDR2 is SVGAGI in the germline V gene.

The chain recombines TRBV6-5 with TRBJ2-3; 12 bases match TRBD2. The CDR3 length is 13 residues. The germline gives CDR1 MNHEY, CDR2 SVGAGI. The V segment lost 10 bases and the J segment 4 bases; nucleotides outside the gene matches: 3. The CDR3, as DNA: TGTGCCAACCTAGCGGGAGGGGCAGATACGCAGTATTTT. This gives the protein CANLAGGADTQYF.

The rearrangement joins TRBV7-2 to TRBJ1-2; possible D gene TRBD1, 6 bases. Germline CDR1 and CDR2: SGHTA and FQGNSA. V dropped 1 base and J dropped 7 bases, with 13 bases sitting between them. The CDR3 spans 14 residues. The DNA of the CDR3 is TGTGCCAGCAGCTTAGTTCCCAGGGGAGCTGGCTACACCTTC. Encoded protein: CASSLVPRGAGYTF. Supplemented by reference TRBV7-2 and TRBJ1-2, the full variable domain reads GAGVSQSPSNKVTEKGKDVELRCDPISGHTALYWYRQSLGQGLEFLIYFQGNSAPDKSGLPSDRFSAERTGGSVSTLTIQRTQQEDSAVYLCASSLVPRGAGYTFGSGTRLTVV.

The chain joins TRBV5-6 to TRBJ1-2, with TRBD1 matching over 7 bases. V dropped 4 bases and J dropped 6; count of bases not matched to a gene: 6. The CDR3 totals 13 residues. Germline V CDR1 and CDR2: SGHDT, YYEEEE. The CDR3 loop reads CASSVDREDGYTF. CDR3 coding DNA: TGTGCCAGCAGCGTAGACAGGGAAGATGGCTACACCTTC. Together with reference TRBV5-6 and TRBJ1-2, the CDR3 gives the full variable domain: DAGVTQSPTHLIKTRGQQVTLRCSPKSGHDTVSWYQQALGQGPQFIFQYYEEEERQRGNFPDRFSGHQFPNYSSELNVNALLLGDSALYLCASSVDREDGYTFGSGTRLTVV.

This clone has only a few counts. The chain couples TRBV30 to TRBJ2-7; a weak D match, TRBD1 (6 bases). Trimming removed 2 bases from V and 2 bases from J, with 16 bases in between. The germline gives CDR1 GTSNPN, CDR2 SVGIG (reference sequence). This CDR3 is 15 amino acids long. The CDR3 loop reads CAWSKLSGVPYEQYF. In DNA, the CDR3 is TGTGCCTGGAGTAAGTTATCAGGGGTCCCCTACGAGCAGTACTTC.

The chain employs TRBV27 and TRBJ1-2; 8 bases match TRBD1. Germline trimming cut 3 bases from V and 2 bases from J; bases unmatched to any gene: 2. Germline assignment: CDR1 MNHEY and CDR2 SMNVEV (reference sequence). This CDR3 spans 14 amino acids. CDR3 nucleotide sequence: TGTGCCAGCAGTTTGAGACAGGGGAACTATGGCTACACCTTC. Translating it yields CASSLRQGNYGYTF.